This T cell receptor beta chain was recovered during a study of cytomegalovirus exposure and HLA in healthy donors. Study outcomes and limitations: Associated with HLA alleles at 0.05 false discovery rate in a later analysis were 15,000 to 20,000 TCR beta sequences. It was confirmed in vitro that a few of the CMV-associated chains were specific for CMV antigens. CMV serostatus stood as the only immune exposure information on hand. Among TCR sequences, most were rare, though some public TCRs appeared in many donors.

The germline gives CDR1 LNHNV, CDR2 YYDKDF (reference sequence). V trimming: 2 bases; J trimming: 5 bases; junction bases outside the gene matches: 2. The CDR3 runs 13 residues. On this clone itself: Its antigen is not identified.

PCR primers comprised 60 Vbeta and 13 Jbeta primers. Using immunoSEQ multiplex PCR, the repertoire was profiled, and TCRdb retains in-frame clones only, with some absent. Of 150,000 to 200,000 clones in the sample, over 75% were seen once. The gene calls are TRBV15 and TRBJ2-5; 7 bases match TRBD2. The specimen sequenced was PBMCs. The TCR sequence derives from a man aged 50 or older in good health and CMV-seronegative. CDR3 region: CATSRIGGETQYF. CDR3 coding DNA: TGTGCCACCAGCAGAATCGGGGGGGAGACCCAGTACTTC.